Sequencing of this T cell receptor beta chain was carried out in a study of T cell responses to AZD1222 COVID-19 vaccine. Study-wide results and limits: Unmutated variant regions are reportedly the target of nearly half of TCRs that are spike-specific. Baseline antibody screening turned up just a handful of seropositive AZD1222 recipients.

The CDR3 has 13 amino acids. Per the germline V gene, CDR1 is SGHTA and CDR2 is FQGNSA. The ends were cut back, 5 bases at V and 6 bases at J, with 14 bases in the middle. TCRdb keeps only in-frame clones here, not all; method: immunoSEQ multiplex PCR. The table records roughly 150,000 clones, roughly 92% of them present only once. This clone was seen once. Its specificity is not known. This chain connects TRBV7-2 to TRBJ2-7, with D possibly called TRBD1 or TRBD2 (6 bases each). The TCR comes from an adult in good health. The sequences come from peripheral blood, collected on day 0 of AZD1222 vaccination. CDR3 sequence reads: CASSASGASEQYF. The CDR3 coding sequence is TGTGCCAGCAGCGCCTCGGGGGCCTCCGAGCAGTACTTC.